The 20 T cell receptor beta chains below were found in one sample sequenced in a study of blood T cell repertoires in COVID-19. The assay was immunoSEQ multiplex PCR, and TCRdb's table has in-frame clones only and misses some. The profile covers some 180,000 clones, with 75% to 85% appearing a single time and about 12% taken by the ten largest. Material for sequencing was peripheral blood. Receptors originate from an elderly woman with COVID-19, enrolled during active disease.

J is TRBJ2-7 and V is TRBV6-2 or TRBV6-3; D is perhaps TRBD2 (6 bases). This CDR3 has 18 residues. Germline lookup yields CDR1 MNHEY and CDR2 SVGEGT. Trimming took off 5 bases at V and 2 bases at J, with 25 bases between the two ends. This CDR3 reads CASSDHEGFLATTYEQYF. The CDR3 nucleotides are TGTGCCAGCAGTGACCACGAGGGGTTCCTAGCGACAACCTACGAGCAGTACTTC.

The V call is TRBV13, the J call TRBJ2-3; 10 nucleotides match TRBD2. The CDR3 covers 19 residues. V lost 3 bases to trimming and J lost 1 base; unmatched junction nucleotides: 13. CDR1 PRHDT and CDR2 FYEKMQ come from the germline V gene (reference sequence). The CDR3 coding sequence is TGTGCCAGCAGCTTCCAAACTACCCGGACTAGCGGCCGCACAGATACGCAGTATTTT. It is translated as CASSFQTTRTSGRTDTQYF.

The V gene is TRBV7-2, the J gene TRBJ2-2; possible D gene TRBD1, 5 bases. V lost 1 base and J 1 base, leaving 16 bases between the germline ends. Per germline, CDR1 SGHTA and CDR2 FQGNSA. CDR3 size: 18 residues. Here the CDR3 DNA reads TGTGCCAGCAGCTTAGGTAGGTTGGTCAGGGAGAACACCGGGGAGCTGTTTTTT. As protein: CASSLGRLVRENTGELFF.

This chain links TRBV4-2 with TRBJ1-4; D not certain. This CDR3 region has 16 residues. Per germline, CDR1 LGHNA and CDR2 YNFKEQ. Trimming removed 1 base from V and 0 bases from J, with 9 bases in between. The CDR3 DNA reads TGTGCCAGCAGCCAAGCGAAACAAACAACTAATGAAAAACTGTTTTTT. Its protein is CASSQAKQTTNEKLFF.

This clone was observed a handful of times. This chain connects TRBV27 to TRBJ1-4; 7 bases match TRBD1. V was clipped by 6 bases and J by 7 bases; unmatched bases: 8. There are 14 residues in the CDR3. Germline V gives CDR1 MNHEY, CDR2 SMNVEV (reference sequence). The CDR3 DNA is TGTGCCAGCAGCTCCGGGACAGCCCTTGAAAAACTGTTTTTT. It is translated as CASSSGTALEKLFF.

The chain links TRBV4-3 to TRBJ1-1, with D perhaps matching TRBD1 (5 bases). Trimming pared 0 bases from V and 4 bases from J, leaving 15 bases between. The germline V gene has CDR1 LGHNA and CDR2 YSLEER. This CDR3 region has 16 residues. In DNA form, the CDR3 reads TGCGCCAGCAGCCAAGATGGGAGGGGATGGGGCACTGAAGCTTTCTTT. Residues: CASSQDGRGWGTEAFF.

The chain employs TRBV29-1 and TRBJ2-7, with 7 bases fitting TRBD1. The CDR3 extends over 12 amino acids. Trimming cost V 7 bases and J 5 bases; bases outside gene matches: 8. CDR1 is SQVTM and CDR2 is ANQGSEA in the germline V gene. The CDR3 protein is CSAKTGSDEQYF. CDR3 coding DNA: TGCAGCGCAAAGACAGGGTCCGACGAGCAGTACTTC.

The chain employs TRBV19 and TRBJ1-2; tentatively, D is TRBD1 (6 bases). V was cut by 6 bases and J by 4 bases, with 18 bases left in between. CDR1 is LNHDA, CDR2 SQIVND, per germline (reference sequence). This CDR3 has 15 amino acids. DNA for the CDR3: TGTGCCAGTAGGATCCCGGACAGAGCAGGCTATGGCTACACCTTC. This gives the protein CASRIPDRAGYGYTF.

The V and J genes are TRBV19 and TRBJ1-1, with TRBD1 as a possible D gene (5 bases). In germline, CDR1 is LNHDA, CDR2 SQIVND (reference sequence). The CDR3 contains 13 residues. Trimming took 2 bases from V and 6 from J, leaving 10 bases between them. CDR3 DNA sequence: TGTGCCAGTAGTATAATCAGGGAAGCTGAAGCTTTCTTT. Encoded protein: CASSIIREAEAFF.

The chain combines TRBV2 with TRBJ2-3, with D unresolved. The CDR3 sequence is 16 residues long. Germline values: CDR1 SNHLY, CDR2 FYNNEI. V lost 4 bases and J lost 2, with 16 bases in between. For the CDR3, the DNA is TGTGCCAGCAGTGTCCTAGGCGGCGGTACCACAGATACGCAGTATTTT. Residues: CASSVLGGGTTDTQYF. The whole variable domain, remainder taken from reference TRBV2 and TRBJ2-3, is EPEVTQTPSHQVTQMGQEVILRCVPISNHLYFYWYRQILGQKVEFLVSFYNNEISEKSEIFDDQFSVERPDGSNFTLKIRSTKLEDSAMYFCASSVLGGGTTDTQYFGPGTRLTVL.

The chain employs TRBV20-1 and TRBJ1-2; D gene uncertain. V shed 3 bases and J shed 1 base, with 15 bases lying between them. This CDR3 has 15 amino acids. CDR1 and CDR2 from the germline V gene are DFQATT and SNEGSKA (reference sequence). This CDR3 is CSASPFLRFNYGYTF. The CDR3 DNA follows: TGCAGTGCTAGTCCCTTTTTGCGGTTTAACTATGGCTACACCTTC.

V and J are TRBV24-1 and TRBJ2-1, with 10 bases aligning to TRBD2. CDR3 length equals 14 residues. J lost 5 bases, V lost 7 bases, and 4 bases had no gene match. CDR1 is KGHDR, CDR2 SFDVKD, per germline. CDR3 sequence: CATSRLAGDNEQFF. The CDR3 DNA is TGTGCCACCAGCCGACTAGCGGGCGACAATGAGCAGTTCTTC.

The gene calls are TRBV7-2 and TRBJ1-2, with 9 bases identical to TRBD1. Germline CDR1 and CDR2: SGHTA and FQGNSA. The CDR3 extends over 16 amino acids. V trimming: 2 bases; J trimming: 4 bases; junction bases outside the gene matches: 8. CDR3 amino acids: CASSLQPGQGLYGYTF. The CDR3, as DNA: TGTGCCAGCAGCTTACAACCGGGACAGGGACTCTATGGCTACACCTTC.

CDR3 sequence: CAISDGEFGAQQYF. The CDR3 DNA sequence: TGTGCCATCAGTGATGGGGAGTTCGGAGCCCAGCAGTACTTC. The chain employs TRBV10-3 and TRBJ2-7; a possible D gene is TRBD2 (5 bases). CDR3 length: 14 amino acids. In germline, CDR1 is ENHRY, CDR2 SYGVKD. The germline V and J ends were trimmed by 3 bases and 8 bases, with 17 bases remaining between them.

This clone was detected only a few times. The chain has TRBV30 and TRBJ1-2, with D possibly matching TRBD1 (5 bases). Per germline, CDR1 GTSNPN and CDR2 SVGIG (reference sequence). The CDR3 length is 14 residues. Trimming removed 0 bases at V and 4 bases at J, with 12 bases between. In DNA, the CDR3 is TGTGCCTGGAGTGTACCGGGGGGGGTCTATGGCTACACCTTC. Its protein product is CAWSVPGGVYGYTF.

J is TRBJ1-2 and V is TRBV7-9, with TRBD1 as a possible D gene (5 bases). From germline, CDR1 is SEHNR and CDR2 FQNEAQ (reference sequence). V dropped 3 bases and J dropped 4 bases, with 12 bases sitting between them. The CDR3 totals 14 residues. This chain's CDR3 is CASSFGGTGYGYTF. CDR3 nucleotide sequence: TGTGCCAGCAGCTTCGGGGGGACCGGCTATGGCTACACCTTC. Together with reference TRBV7-9 and TRBJ1-2, the CDR3 gives the full variable domain: DTGVSQNPRHKITKRGQNVTFRCDPISEHNRLYWYRQTLGQGPEFLTYFQNEAQLEKSRLLSDRFSAERPKGSFSTLEIQRTEQGDSAMYLCASSFGGTGYGYTFGSGTRLTVV.

This clone has a single count. The chain joins TRBV6-2 or TRBV6-3 to TRBJ2-6; D might be TRBD1 (6 bases). The CDR3 has 15 amino acids. Germline CDR1 MNHEY, CDR2 SVGEGT. V was trimmed by 2 bases and J by 4 bases, leaving 9 bases between them. The CDR3 reads CASSYRDTGANVLTF. CDR3 DNA sequence: TGTGCCAGCAGTTACCGGGACACCGGGGCCAACGTCCTGACTTTC.

The gene calls are TRBV3-1 (or the pseudogene TRBV3-2) and TRBJ2-7, with no clear D. With 3 bases removed from V and 2 bases from J, the gap between germline ends came to 8 bases. Germline V gene data show CDR1 as LGHDT and CDR2 as YNNKEL (reference sequence). CDR3 length: 13 residues. This CDR3 reads CASSHPLTYEQYF. CDR3 DNA sequence: TGTGCCAGCAGCCACCCCCTAACCTACGAGCAGTACTTC.

The J gene is TRBJ2-3, the V gene TRBV2, with D perhaps TRBD1 (5 bases). V gave up 4 bases and J gave up 6 bases, with 14 bases separating them. Per germline, CDR1 SNHLY and CDR2 FYNNEI. The CDR3 consists of 14 residues. This chain's CDR3 is CASSAQGVGDTQYF. The DNA of the CDR3 is TGTGCCAGCAGTGCTCAAGGGGTAGGGGATACGCAGTATTTT.

V usage is TRBV14 and J usage is TRBJ1-2; 12 bases map to TRBD1. The CDR3 sequence is 17 residues long. The J segment lost 1 base and the V segment lost 2 bases, leaving 5 bases of the junction unmatched. CDR1 and CDR2 from the germline V gene are SGHDN and FVKESK. CDR3 DNA sequence: TGTGCCAGCAGCCAATCGGGACAGGGGGCTTTTAACTATGGCTACACCTTC. It yields the protein CASSQSGQGAFNYGYTF.